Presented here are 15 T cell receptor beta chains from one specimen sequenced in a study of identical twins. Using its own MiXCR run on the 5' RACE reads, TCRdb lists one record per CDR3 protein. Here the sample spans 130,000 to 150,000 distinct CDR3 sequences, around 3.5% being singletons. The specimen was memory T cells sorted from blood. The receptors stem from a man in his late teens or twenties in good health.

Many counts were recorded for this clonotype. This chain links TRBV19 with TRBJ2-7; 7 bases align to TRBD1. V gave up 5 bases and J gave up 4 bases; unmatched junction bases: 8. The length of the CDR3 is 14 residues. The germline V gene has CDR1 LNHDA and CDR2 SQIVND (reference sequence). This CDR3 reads CASSPKGQLYEQYF. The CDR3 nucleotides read TGTGCCAGTAGTCCAAAGGGACAGCTGTACGAGCAGTACTTC.

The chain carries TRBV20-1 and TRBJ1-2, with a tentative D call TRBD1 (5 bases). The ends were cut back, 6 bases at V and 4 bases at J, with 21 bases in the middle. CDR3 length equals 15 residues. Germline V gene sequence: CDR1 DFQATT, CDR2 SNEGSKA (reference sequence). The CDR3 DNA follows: TGCAGTGCCAAAAATAGACCGGGACGGCTCTATGGCTACACCTTC. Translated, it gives CSAKNRPGRLYGYTF.

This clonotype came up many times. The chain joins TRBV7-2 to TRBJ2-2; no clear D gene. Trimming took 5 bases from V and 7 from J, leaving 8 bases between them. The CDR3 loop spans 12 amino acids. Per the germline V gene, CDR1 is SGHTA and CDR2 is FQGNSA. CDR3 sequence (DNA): TGTGCCAGCAGCCCCTTTTTCGGGGAGCTGTTTTTT. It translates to CASSPFFGELFF.

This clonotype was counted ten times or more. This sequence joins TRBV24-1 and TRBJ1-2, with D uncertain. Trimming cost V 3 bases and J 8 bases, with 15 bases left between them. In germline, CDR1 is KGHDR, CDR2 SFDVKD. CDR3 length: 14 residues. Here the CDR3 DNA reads TGTGCCACCAGTGATCCCAGGACGATGGGGGGCTACACCTTC. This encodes CATSDPRTMGGYTF.

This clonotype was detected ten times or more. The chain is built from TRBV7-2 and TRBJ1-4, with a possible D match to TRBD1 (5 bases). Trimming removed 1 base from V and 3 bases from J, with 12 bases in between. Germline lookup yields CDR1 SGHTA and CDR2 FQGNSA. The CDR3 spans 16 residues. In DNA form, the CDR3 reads TGTGCCAGCAGCTTAGGCCGAGGGGTGGCTAATGAAAAACTGTTTTTT. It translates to CASSLGRGVANEKLFF.

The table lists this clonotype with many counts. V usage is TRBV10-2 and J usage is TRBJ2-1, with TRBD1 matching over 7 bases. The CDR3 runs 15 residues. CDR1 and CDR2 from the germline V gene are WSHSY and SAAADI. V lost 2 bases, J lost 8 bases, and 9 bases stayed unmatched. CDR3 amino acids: CASSEGDSLRDEQFF. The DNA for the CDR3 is TGCGCCAGCAGTGAGGGGGACAGCTTGAGGGATGAGCAGTTCTTC.

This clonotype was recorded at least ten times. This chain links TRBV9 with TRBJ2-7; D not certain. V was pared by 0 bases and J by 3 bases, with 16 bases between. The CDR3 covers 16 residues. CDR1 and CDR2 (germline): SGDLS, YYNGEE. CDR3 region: CASSVDGPARGYEQYF. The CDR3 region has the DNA TGTGCCAGCAGCGTAGACGGCCCGGCTAGAGGCTACGAGCAGTACTTC. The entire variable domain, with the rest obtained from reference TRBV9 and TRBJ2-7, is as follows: DSGVTQTPKHLITATGQRVTLRCSPRSGDLSVYWYQQSLDQGLQFLIQYYNGEERAKGNILERFSAQQFPDLHSELNLSSLELGDSALYFCASSVDGPARGYEQYFGPGTRLTVT.

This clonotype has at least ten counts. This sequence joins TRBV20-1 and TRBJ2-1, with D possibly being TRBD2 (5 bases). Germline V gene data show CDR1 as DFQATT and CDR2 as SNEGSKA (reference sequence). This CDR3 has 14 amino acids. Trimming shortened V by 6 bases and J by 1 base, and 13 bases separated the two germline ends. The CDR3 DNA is TGCAGTGCACTAATAGGGAGATCCTACAATGAGCAGTTCTTC. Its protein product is CSALIGRSYNEQFF.

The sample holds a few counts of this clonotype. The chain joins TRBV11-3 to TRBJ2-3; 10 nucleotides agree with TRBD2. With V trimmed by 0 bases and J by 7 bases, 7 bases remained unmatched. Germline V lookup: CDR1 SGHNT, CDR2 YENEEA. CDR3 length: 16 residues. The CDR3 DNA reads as TGTGCCAGCAGCTTAGAGGCTAGCGGGAGTGCGAATACGCAGTATTTT. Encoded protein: CASSLEASGSANTQYF.

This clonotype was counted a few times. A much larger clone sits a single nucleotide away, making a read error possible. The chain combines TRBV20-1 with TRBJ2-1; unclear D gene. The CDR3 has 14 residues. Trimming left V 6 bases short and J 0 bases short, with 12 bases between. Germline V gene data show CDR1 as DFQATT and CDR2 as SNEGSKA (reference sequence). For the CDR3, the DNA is TGCAGTGCCAGTATAGTCCGCTCCTACAATGAGCAGTTCTTC. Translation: CSASIVRSYNEQFF.

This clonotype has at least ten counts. CDR3 DNA sequence: TGTGCCAGCAGCCATGGGGGGGGCGCGTTCACCGGGGAGCTGTTTTTT. Protein sequence: CASSHGGGAFTGELFF. The J gene is TRBJ2-2, the V gene TRBV13; a possible D gene is TRBD2 (7 bases). V lost 5 bases and J 4 bases, leaving 17 bases between the germline ends. Germline values: CDR1 PRHDT, CDR2 FYEKMQ (reference sequence). The CDR3 totals 16 residues.

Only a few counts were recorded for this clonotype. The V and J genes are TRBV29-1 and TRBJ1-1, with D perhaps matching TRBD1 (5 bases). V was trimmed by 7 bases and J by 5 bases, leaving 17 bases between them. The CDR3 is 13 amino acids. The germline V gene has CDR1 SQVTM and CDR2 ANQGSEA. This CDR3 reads CSAKAGGWTEAFF. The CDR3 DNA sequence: TGCAGCGCCAAGGCGGGGGGGTGGACTGAAGCTTTCTTT.

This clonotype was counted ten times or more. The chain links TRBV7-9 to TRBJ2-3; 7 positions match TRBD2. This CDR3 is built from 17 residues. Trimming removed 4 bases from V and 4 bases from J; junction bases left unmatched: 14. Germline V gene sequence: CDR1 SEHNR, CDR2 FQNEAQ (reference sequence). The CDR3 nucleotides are TGTGCCAGCAGCTCCCGGGGGTCCGGGAGCGGGGCAGATACGCAGTATTTT. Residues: CASSSRGSGSGADTQYF. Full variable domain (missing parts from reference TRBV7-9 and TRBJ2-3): DTGVSQNPRHKITKRGQNVTFRCDPISEHNRLYWYRQTLGQGPEFLTYFQNEAQLEKSRLLSDRFSAERPKGSFSTLEIQRTEQGDSAMYLCASSSRGSGSGADTQYFGPGTRLTVL.

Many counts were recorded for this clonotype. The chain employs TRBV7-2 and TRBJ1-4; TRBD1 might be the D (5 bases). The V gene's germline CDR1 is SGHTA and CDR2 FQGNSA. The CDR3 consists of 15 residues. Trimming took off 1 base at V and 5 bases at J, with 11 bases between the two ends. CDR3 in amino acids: CASSLDGGTNEKLFF. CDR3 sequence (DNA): TGTGCCAGCAGCTTAGATGGGGGAACAAATGAAAAACTGTTTTTT.

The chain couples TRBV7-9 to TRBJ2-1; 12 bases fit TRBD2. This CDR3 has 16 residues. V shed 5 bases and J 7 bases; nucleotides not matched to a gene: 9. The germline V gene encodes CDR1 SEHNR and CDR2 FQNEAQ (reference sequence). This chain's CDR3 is CASSPFRTSGINEQFF. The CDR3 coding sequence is TGTGCCAGCAGCCCATTTCGGACTAGCGGGATAAATGAGCAGTTCTTC.